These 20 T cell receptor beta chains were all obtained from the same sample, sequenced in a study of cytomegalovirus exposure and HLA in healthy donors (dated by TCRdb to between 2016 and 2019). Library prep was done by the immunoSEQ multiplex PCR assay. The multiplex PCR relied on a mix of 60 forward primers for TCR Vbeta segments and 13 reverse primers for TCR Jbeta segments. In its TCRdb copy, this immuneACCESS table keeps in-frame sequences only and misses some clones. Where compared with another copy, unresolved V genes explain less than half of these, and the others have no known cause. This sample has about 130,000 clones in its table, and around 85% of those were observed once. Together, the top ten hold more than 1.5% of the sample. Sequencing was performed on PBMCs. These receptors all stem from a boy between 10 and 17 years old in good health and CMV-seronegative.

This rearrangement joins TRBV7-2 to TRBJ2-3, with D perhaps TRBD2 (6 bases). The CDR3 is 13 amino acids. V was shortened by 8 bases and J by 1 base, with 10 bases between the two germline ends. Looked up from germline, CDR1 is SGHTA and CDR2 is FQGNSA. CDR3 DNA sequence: TGTGCCAGCCTGGCGGGACGCACAGATACGCAGTATTTT. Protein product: CASLAGRTDTQYF.

CDR3 in amino acids: CASSLDRYKGGYTF. The CDR3 DNA reads TGTGCCAGCAGTTTAGACAGGTACAAGGGGGGCTACACCTTC. The chain is built from TRBV27 and TRBJ1-2; weak D call: TRBD1 (6 bases). Trimming stripped 2 bases from V and 8 bases from J, with 15 bases between. This CDR3 contains 14 residues. From germline, CDR1 is MNHEY and CDR2 SMNVEV (reference sequence).

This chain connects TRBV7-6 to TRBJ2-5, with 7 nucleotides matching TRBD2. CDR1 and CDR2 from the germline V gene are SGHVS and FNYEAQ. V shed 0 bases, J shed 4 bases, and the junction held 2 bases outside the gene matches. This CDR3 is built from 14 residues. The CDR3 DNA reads TGTGCCAGCAGCTTAGCGACGGGAGGAGAGACCCAGTACTTC. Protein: CASSLATGGETQYF.

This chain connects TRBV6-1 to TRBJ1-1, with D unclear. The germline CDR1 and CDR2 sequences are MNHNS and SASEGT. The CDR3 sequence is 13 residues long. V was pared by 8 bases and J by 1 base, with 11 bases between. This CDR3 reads CASAPERNTEAFF. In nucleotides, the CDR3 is TGTGCCAGCGCCCCTGAGAGGAACACTGAAGCTTTCTTT.

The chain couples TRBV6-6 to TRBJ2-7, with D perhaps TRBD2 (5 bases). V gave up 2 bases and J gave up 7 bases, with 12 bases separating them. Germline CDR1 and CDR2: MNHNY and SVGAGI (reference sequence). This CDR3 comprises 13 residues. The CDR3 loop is CASSYVRDREQYF. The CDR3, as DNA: TGTGCCAGCAGTTACGTCCGGGATCGGGAGCAGTACTTC.

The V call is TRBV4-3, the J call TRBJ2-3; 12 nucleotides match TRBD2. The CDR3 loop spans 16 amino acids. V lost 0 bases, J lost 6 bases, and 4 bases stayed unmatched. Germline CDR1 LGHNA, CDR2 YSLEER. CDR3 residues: CASSQELAGGPDTQYF. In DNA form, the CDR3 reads TGCGCCAGCAGCCAAGAGCTAGCGGGAGGGCCGGATACGCAGTATTTT.

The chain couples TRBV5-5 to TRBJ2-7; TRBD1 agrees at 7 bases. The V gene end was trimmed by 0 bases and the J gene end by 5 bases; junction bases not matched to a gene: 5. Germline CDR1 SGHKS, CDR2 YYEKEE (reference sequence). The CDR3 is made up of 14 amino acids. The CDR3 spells CASSLGQGNHEQYF. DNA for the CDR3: TGTGCCAGCAGCTTGGGACAGGGTAACCACGAGCAGTACTTC.

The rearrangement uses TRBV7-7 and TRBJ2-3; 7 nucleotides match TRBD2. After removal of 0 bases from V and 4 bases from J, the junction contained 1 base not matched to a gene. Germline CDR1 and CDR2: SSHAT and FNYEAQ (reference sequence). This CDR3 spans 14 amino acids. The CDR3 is CASSLALASDTQYF. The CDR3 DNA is TGTGCCAGCAGCTTAGCACTAGCGTCAGATACGCAGTATTTT.

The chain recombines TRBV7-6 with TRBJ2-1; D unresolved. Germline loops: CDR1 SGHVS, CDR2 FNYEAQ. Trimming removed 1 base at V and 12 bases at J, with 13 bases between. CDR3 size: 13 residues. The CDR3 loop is CASSLVAASGQFF. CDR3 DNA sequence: TGTGCCAGCAGCTTAGTTGCAGCATCGGGGCAGTTCTTC.

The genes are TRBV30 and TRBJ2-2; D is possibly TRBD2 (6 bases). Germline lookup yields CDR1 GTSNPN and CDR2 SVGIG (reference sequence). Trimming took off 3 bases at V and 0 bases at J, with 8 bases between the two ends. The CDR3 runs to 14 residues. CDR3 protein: CAWSRDSNTGELFF. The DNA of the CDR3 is TGTGCCTGGAGCAGGGACTCGAACACCGGGGAGCTGTTTTTT. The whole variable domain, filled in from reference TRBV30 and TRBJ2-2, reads SQTIHQWPATLVQPVGSPLSLECTVEGTSNPNLYWYRQAAGRGLQLLFYSVGIGQISSEVPQNLSASRPQDRQFILSSKKLLLSDSGFYLCAWSRDSNTGELFFGEGSRLTVL.

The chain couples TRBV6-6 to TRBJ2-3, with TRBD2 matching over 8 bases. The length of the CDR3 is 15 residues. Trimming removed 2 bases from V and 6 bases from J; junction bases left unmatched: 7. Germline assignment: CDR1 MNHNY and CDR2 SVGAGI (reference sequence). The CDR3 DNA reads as TGTGCCAGCAGTTACGGGACTAGAGTGTCGGATACGCAGTATTTT. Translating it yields CASSYGTRVSDTQYF.

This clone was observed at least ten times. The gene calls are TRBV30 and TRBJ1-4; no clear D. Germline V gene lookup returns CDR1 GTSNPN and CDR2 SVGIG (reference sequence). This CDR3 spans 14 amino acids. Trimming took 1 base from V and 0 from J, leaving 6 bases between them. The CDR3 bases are TGTGCCTGGAGTGGGCACACAACTAATGAAAAACTGTTTTTT. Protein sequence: CAWSGHTTNEKLFF.

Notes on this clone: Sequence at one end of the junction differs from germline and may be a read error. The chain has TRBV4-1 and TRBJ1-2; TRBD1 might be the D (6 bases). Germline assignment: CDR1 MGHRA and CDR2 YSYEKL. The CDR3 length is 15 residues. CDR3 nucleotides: TGCGCCAGCAGCCAAGACCGAGGCAGGGGATATGGCTACCCCTTC. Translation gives CASSQDRGRGYGYPF.

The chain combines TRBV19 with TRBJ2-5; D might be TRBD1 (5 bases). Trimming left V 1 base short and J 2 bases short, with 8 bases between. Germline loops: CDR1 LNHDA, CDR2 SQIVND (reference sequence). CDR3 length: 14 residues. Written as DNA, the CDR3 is TGTGCCAGTAGTATAGGGCAGGGTCAAGAGACCCAGTACTTC. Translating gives CASSIGQGQETQYF.

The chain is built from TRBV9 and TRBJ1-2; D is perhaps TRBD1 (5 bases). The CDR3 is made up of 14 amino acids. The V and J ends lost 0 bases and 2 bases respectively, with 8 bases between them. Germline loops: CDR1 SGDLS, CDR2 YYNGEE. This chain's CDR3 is CASSVDGGNYGYTF. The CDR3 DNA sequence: TGTGCCAGCAGCGTAGACGGGGGGAACTATGGCTACACCTTC. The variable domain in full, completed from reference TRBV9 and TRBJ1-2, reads DSGVTQTPKHLITATGQRVTLRCSPRSGDLSVYWYQQSLDQGLQFLIQYYNGEERAKGNILERFSAQQFPDLHSELNLSSLELGDSALYFCASSVDGGNYGYTFGSGTRLTVV.

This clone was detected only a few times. CDR3 sequence: CASSRDSYGNTIYF. DNA of the CDR3: TGTGCCAGCAGTCGCGACAGTTATGGAAACACCATATATTTT. V usage is TRBV6-5 and J usage is TRBJ1-3; the D gene is possibly TRBD1 (5 bases). CDR3 length: 14 residues. Looked up from germline, CDR1 is MNHEY and CDR2 is SVGAGI. Trimming removed 5 bases at V and 3 bases at J, with 11 bases between.

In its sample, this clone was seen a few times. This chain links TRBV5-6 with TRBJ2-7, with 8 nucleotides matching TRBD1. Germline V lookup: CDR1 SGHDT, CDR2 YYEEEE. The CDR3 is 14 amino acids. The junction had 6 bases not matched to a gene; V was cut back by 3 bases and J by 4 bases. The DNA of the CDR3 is TGTGCCAGCAGCTGGGACAGGAGCGCTTACGAGCAGTACTTC. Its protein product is CASSWDRSAYEQYF.

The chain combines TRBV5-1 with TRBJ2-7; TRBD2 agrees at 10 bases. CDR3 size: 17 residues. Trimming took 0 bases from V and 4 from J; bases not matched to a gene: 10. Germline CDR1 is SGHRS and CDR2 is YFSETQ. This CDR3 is CASSLGGLAPTDYEQYF. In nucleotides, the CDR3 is TGCGCCAGCAGCTTGGGGGGACTAGCGCCGACTGATTACGAGCAGTACTTC.

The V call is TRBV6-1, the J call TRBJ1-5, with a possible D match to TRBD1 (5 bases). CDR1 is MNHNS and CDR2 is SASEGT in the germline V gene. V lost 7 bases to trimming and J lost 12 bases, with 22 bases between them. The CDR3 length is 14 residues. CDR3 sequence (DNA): TGTGCCAGCAACCCCGGGTCCGGGGGGAGTTTCCAGCATTTT. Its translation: CASNPGSGGSFQHF.

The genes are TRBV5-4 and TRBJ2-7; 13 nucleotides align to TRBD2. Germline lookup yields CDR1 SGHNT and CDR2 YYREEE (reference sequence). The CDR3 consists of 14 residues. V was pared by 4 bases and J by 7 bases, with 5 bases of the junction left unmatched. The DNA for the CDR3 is TGTGCCAGCAGCGGGGGACTAGCGGGGCGGGAGCAGTACTTC. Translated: CASSGGLAGREQYF.